These T cell receptor beta chains were read from a single sample in a study of blood T cell repertoires in COVID-19. TCRdb's copy holds only in-frame clones and misses some; the assay was immunoSEQ multiplex PCR. The sample holds roughly 380,000 clones, 75% to 90% seen once. Sequences were obtained from peripheral blood. The receptors come from a woman between 40 and 50 years old with COVID-19, enrolled during active disease. Both conserved end residues are part of each CDR3. The order of the fields is J gene, clone size, D gene, V gene, CDR3 protein, CDR3 DNA. The D gene is left open where the match is weak. Where a row states a size, it is once, few, many or the class of an expanded clone; other rows omit it.

j_gene: TRBJ1-6; abundance: -; d_gene: TRBD1; v_gene: TRBV18; CDR3aa: CASSPETGGHSPLHF; CDR3nt: TGTGCCAGCTCACCAGAAACAGGGGGACATTCACCCCTCCACTTT
j_gene: TRBJ1-2; abundance: -; d_gene: -; v_gene: TRBV2; CDR3aa: CASSERRAANYGYTF; CDR3nt: TGTGCCAGCAGTGAAAGGAGGGCAGCTAACTATGGCTACACCTTC
j_gene: TRBJ1-4; abundance: -; d_gene: -; v_gene: TRBV15; CDR3aa: CATSRLGGDNEKLFF; CDR3nt: TGTGCCACCAGCAGACTCGGCGGCGATAATGAAAAACTGTTTTTT
j_gene: TRBJ2-7; abundance: -; d_gene: -; v_gene: TRBV5-1; CDR3aa: CASSQHTGLYEQYF; CDR3nt: TGCGCCAGCAGCCAACATACAGGGTTGTACGAGCAGTACTTC
j_gene: TRBJ2-1; abundance: -; d_gene: -; v_gene: TRBV6-2/TRBV6-3; CDR3aa: CASSYLIPSYEQFF; CDR3nt: TGTGCCAGCAGTTACCTGATACCTAGCTATGAGCAGTTCTTC
j_gene: TRBJ1-5; abundance: -; d_gene: TRBD1; v_gene: TRBV30; CDR3aa: CAWSVGTGGPVSNQPQHF; CDR3nt: TGTGCCTGGAGTGTAGGGACAGGGGGTCCAGTTAGCAATCAGCCCCAGCATTTT
j_gene: TRBJ2-2; abundance: -; d_gene: -; v_gene: TRBV18; CDR3aa: CASSPYTGSSNTGELFF; CDR3nt: TGTGCCAGCTCACCCTACACCGGGTCCTCGAACACCGGGGAGCTGTTTTTT
j_gene: TRBJ1-4; abundance: -; d_gene: -; v_gene: TRBV7-9; CDR3aa: CASSSARVPDEKLFF; CDR3nt: TGTGCCAGCAGCTCCGCCCGAGTACCTGATGAAAAACTGTTTTTT
j_gene: TRBJ2-3; abundance: -; d_gene: -; v_gene: TRBV3-1/TRBV3-2; CDR3aa: CASSQLKQWGGDTQYF; CDR3nt: TGTGCCAGCAGCCAGCTGAAACAGTGGGGAGGAGATACGCAGTATTTT
j_gene: TRBJ1-1; abundance: -; d_gene: -; v_gene: TRBV23-1; CDR3aa: CASSQKEGPRGEAFF; CDR3nt: TGCGCCAGCAGTCAAAAGGAGGGACCCAGAGGTGAAGCTTTCTTT
j_gene: TRBJ1-6; abundance: -; d_gene: TRBD1; v_gene: TRBV7-9; CDR3aa: CASSLSHTTGVNSPLHF; CDR3nt: TGTGCCAGCAGCTTATCCCATACGACAGGGGTTAATTCACCCCTCCACTTT
j_gene: TRBJ1-3; abundance: -; d_gene: -; v_gene: TRBV23-1; CDR3aa: CASTGRVQGNTIYF; CDR3nt: TGCGCCAGCACCGGGAGGGTTCAAGGAAACACCATATATTTT
j_gene: TRBJ1-1; abundance: -; d_gene: -; v_gene: TRBV27; CDR3aa: CASSSPAGSTEAFF; CDR3nt: TGTGCCAGCAGTTCTCCGGCAGGGTCGACTGAAGCTTTCTTT
j_gene: TRBJ1-1; abundance: -; d_gene: -; v_gene: TRBV5-1; CDR3aa: CASSLVPQVDTEAFF; CDR3nt: TGCGCCAGCAGCTTGGTGCCGCAGGTGGACACTGAAGCTTTCTTT
j_gene: TRBJ1-1; abundance: -; d_gene: TRBD1; v_gene: TRBV5-1; CDR3aa: CASIGQENTEAFF; CDR3nt: TGCGCCAGCATCGGACAGGAGAACACTGAAGCTTTCTTT
j_gene: TRBJ2-7; abundance: -; d_gene: TRBD2; v_gene: TRBV15; CDR3aa: CATSRLLGLAIHEQYF; CDR3nt: TGTGCCACCAGCAGACTCCTTGGACTAGCCATCCATGAGCAGTACTTC
j_gene: TRBJ2-3; abundance: -; d_gene: TRBD1; v_gene: TRBV9; CDR3aa: CASSVRDRGTDTQYF; CDR3nt: TGTGCCAGCAGCGTCCGGGACAGGGGCACAGATACGCAGTATTTT
j_gene: TRBJ1-5; abundance: -; d_gene: -; v_gene: TRBV19; CDR3aa: CATRGEGYKPQHF; CDR3nt: TGTGCCACCCGCGGGGAGGGGTATAAGCCCCAGCATTTT
j_gene: TRBJ2-7; abundance: -; d_gene: -; v_gene: TRBV7-2; CDR3aa: CASSPSLVGSRYEQYF; CDR3nt: TGTGCCAGCAGCCCTAGTTTAGTAGGGAGCCGCTACGAGCAGTACTTC
j_gene: TRBJ2-5; abundance: few; d_gene: TRBD2; v_gene: TRBV6-5; CDR3aa: CASSPDPGRAETQYF; CDR3nt: TGTGCCAGCAGCCCCGACCCCGGGAGGGCGGAGACCCAGTACTTC
j_gene: TRBJ1-2; abundance: -; d_gene: -; v_gene: TRBV27; CDR3aa: CASSPTVAYGYTF; CDR3nt: TGTGCCAGCAGTCCGACTGTTGCCTATGGCTACACCTTC
j_gene: TRBJ2-1; abundance: -; d_gene: TRBD2; v_gene: TRBV11-3; CDR3aa: CASSLILAGVPYNEQFF; CDR3nt: TGTGCCAGCAGCTTAATACTAGCGGGGGTTCCCTACAATGAGCAGTTCTTC
j_gene: TRBJ2-7; abundance: -; d_gene: TRBD2; v_gene: TRBV6-5; CDR3aa: CASYGLAGSYEQYF; CDR3nt: TGTGCCAGCTACGGACTAGCGGGCTCCTACGAGCAGTACTTC
j_gene: TRBJ1-1; abundance: -; d_gene: -; v_gene: TRBV6-2/TRBV6-3; CDR3aa: CASSYSTALNTEAFF; CDR3nt: TGTGCCAGCAGTTACTCGACAGCCTTGAACACTGAAGCTTTCTTT
j_gene: TRBJ2-7; abundance: -; d_gene: -; v_gene: TRBV6-6; CDR3aa: CASGGTGLEQYF; CDR3nt: TGTGCCAGCGGAGGGACGGGACTGGAGCAGTACTTC
j_gene: TRBJ1-6; abundance: -; d_gene: TRBD1; v_gene: TRBV28; CDR3aa: CASSSPGQNSPLHF; CDR3nt: TGTGCCAGCAGTTCCCCGGGACAGAATTCACCCCTCCACTTT
j_gene: TRBJ2-3; abundance: few; d_gene: -; v_gene: TRBV21-1; CDR3aa: CASSKQTPTTDTQYF; CDR3nt: TGTGCCAGCAGCAAGCAGACACCAACCACAGATACGCAGTATTTT
j_gene: TRBJ2-1; abundance: -; d_gene: -; v_gene: TRBV28; CDR3aa: CASSSITPPADHYNEQFF; CDR3nt: TGTGCCAGCAGTTCAATAACGCCCCCAGCGGACCACTACAATGAGCAGTTCTTC
j_gene: TRBJ2-7; abundance: -; d_gene: -; v_gene: TRBV7-9; CDR3aa: CASSYISVNYEQYF; CDR3nt: TGTGCCAGCAGTTACATATCTGTGAACTACGAGCAGTACTTC
j_gene: TRBJ2-6; abundance: -; d_gene: TRBD1; v_gene: TRBV4-1; CDR3aa: CASSQVPGQLAGANVLTF; CDR3nt: TGCGCCAGCAGCCAAGTCCCGGGACAGCTAGCTGGGGCCAACGTCCTGACTTTC
j_gene: TRBJ2-3; abundance: once; d_gene: -; v_gene: TRBV6-8; CDR3aa: CASRPDSERADTQYF; CDR3nt: TGTGCCAGCAGACCCGACAGCGAAAGGGCAGATACGCAGTATTTT
j_gene: TRBJ1-2; abundance: -; d_gene: -; v_gene: TRBV7-3; CDR3aa: CASSLNPAERYGYTF; CDR3nt: TGTGCCAGCAGCTTAAACCCGGCAGAGAGGTATGGCTACACCTTC
j_gene: TRBJ1-2; abundance: -; d_gene: -; v_gene: TRBV19; CDR3aa: CASRSGSTPYGYTF; CDR3nt: TGTGCCAGTAGATCAGGGTCAACCCCCTATGGCTACACCTTC
j_gene: TRBJ1-4; abundance: -; d_gene: -; v_gene: TRBV7-9; CDR3aa: CASSLIQGRGNEKLFF; CDR3nt: TGTGCCAGCAGCTTAATACAGGGCAGGGGAAATGAAAAACTGTTTTTT
j_gene: TRBJ1-1; abundance: -; d_gene: TRBD1; v_gene: TRBV5-1; CDR3aa: CASSSIPGQGASTEAFF; CDR3nt: TGCGCCAGCAGCTCGATTCCGGGACAGGGGGCTAGTACTGAAGCTTTCTTT
j_gene: TRBJ1-1; abundance: -; d_gene: -; v_gene: TRBV15; CDR3aa: CATSGREGVTEAFF; CDR3nt: TGTGCCACCAGCGGAAGGGAGGGGGTCACTGAAGCTTTCTTT
j_gene: TRBJ2-3; abundance: -; d_gene: TRBD2; v_gene: TRBV7-3; CDR3aa: CASSLTGGDRPVTDTQYF; CDR3nt: TGTGCCAGCAGCTTAACCGGGGGGGATCGCCCCGTCACAGATACGCAGTATTTT
j_gene: TRBJ1-4; abundance: -; d_gene: TRBD1; v_gene: TRBV5-6; CDR3aa: CASSLGQGGEKLFF; CDR3nt: TGTGCCAGCAGCTTGGGACAGGGTGGGGAAAAACTGTTTTTT
j_gene: TRBJ1-6; abundance: -; d_gene: TRBD1; v_gene: TRBV4-1; CDR3aa: CASSQDQGGPNSPLHF; CDR3nt: TGCGCCAGCAGCCAAGATCAGGGGGGACCTAATTCACCCCTCCACTTT
j_gene: TRBJ1-6; abundance: -; d_gene: -; v_gene: TRBV27; CDR3aa: CASSLKDINLRNSPLHF; CDR3nt: TGTGCCAGCAGTTTGAAGGACATCAATTTACGAAATTCACCCCTCCACTTT
j_gene: TRBJ2-7; abundance: -; d_gene: -; v_gene: TRBV2; CDR3aa: CASSLRGYEQYF; CDR3nt: TGTGCCAGCAGTCTTAGAGGGTACGAGCAGTACTTC
j_gene: TRBJ2-2; abundance: -; d_gene: TRBD1; v_gene: TRBV5-1; CDR3aa: CASWLQGTGELFF; CDR3nt: TGCGCCAGCTGGTTACAGGGGACCGGGGAGCTGTTTTTT
j_gene: TRBJ2-7; abundance: -; d_gene: TRBD2; v_gene: TRBV5-4; CDR3aa: CASSFPGLDYEQYF; CDR3nt: TGTGCCAGCAGCTTTCCGGGACTAGACTACGAGCAGTACTTC